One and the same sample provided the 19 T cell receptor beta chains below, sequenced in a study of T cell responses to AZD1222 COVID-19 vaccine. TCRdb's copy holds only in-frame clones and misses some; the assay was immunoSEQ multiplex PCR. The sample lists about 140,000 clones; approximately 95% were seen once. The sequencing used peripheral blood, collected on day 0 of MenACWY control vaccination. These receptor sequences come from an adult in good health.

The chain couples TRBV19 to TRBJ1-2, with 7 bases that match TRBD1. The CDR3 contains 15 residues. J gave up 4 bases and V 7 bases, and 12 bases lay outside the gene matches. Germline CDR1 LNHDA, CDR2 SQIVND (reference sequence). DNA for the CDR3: TGTGCCAGTACCAATCGAGGGGGCGGCAGCTATGGCTACACCTTC. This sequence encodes CASTNRGGGSYGYTF.

This chain's CDR3 is CASSYSLGTEAFF. The CDR3 DNA sequence: TGTGCCAGCAGTTACTCTCTAGGCACTGAAGCTTTCTTT. The chain combines TRBV6-6 with TRBJ1-1, with D hard to call. The V end was cut by 0 bases, the J end by 4 bases, with 6 bases between. Germline CDR1 MNHNY, CDR2 SVGAGI (reference sequence). The CDR3 consists of 13 residues.

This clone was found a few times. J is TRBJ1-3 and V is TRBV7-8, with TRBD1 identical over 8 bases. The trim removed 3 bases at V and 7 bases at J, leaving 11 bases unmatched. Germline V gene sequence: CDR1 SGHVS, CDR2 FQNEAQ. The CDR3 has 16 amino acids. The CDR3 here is CASSFSDRGVTNTIYF. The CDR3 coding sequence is TGTGCCAGCAGCTTCTCTGACAGGGGAGTTACGAACACCATATATTTT.

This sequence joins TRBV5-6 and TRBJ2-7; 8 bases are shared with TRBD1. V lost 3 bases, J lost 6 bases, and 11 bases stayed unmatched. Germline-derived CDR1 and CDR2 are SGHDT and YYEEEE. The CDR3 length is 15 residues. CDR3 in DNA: TGTGCCAGCAGCTCGCCCGGGACAGGAACCGCCGAGCAGTACTTC. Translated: CASSSPGTGTAEQYF.

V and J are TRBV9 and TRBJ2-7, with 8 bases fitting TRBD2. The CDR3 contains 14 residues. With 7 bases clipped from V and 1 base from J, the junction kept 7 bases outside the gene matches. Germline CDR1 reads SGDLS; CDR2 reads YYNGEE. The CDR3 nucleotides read TGTGCCAGCTCCATAGGACTAGCATCCTACGAGCAGTACTTC. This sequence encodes CASSIGLASYEQYF. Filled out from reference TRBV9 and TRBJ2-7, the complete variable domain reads DSGVTQTPKHLITATGQRVTLRCSPRSGDLSVYWYQQSLDQGLQFLIQYYNGEERAKGNILERFSAQQFPDLHSELNLSSLELGDSALYFCASSIGLASYEQYFGPGTRLTVT.

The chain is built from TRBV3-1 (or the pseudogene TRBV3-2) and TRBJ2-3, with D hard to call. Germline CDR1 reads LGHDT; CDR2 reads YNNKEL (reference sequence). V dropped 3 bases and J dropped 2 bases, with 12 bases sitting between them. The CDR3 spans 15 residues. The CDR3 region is CASSQDVKSTDTQYF. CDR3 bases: TGTGCCAGCAGCCAGGACGTGAAGTCCACAGATACGCAGTATTTT.

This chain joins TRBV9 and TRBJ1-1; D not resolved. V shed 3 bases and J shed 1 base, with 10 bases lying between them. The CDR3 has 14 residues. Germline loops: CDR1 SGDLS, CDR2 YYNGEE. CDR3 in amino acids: CASSALVKNTEAFF. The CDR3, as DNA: TGTGCCAGCAGCGCTTTAGTTAAGAACACTGAAGCTTTCTTT.

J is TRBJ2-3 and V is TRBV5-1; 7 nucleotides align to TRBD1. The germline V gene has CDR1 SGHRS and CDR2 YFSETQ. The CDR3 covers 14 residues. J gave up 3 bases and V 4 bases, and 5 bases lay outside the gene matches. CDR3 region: CASSPRDRTDTQYF. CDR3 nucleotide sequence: TGCGCCAGCAGCCCCAGGGACAGAACAGATACGCAGTATTTT.

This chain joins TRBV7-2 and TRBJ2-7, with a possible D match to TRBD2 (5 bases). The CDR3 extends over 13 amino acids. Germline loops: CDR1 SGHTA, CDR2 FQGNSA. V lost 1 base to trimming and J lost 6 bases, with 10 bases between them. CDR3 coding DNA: TGTGCCAGCAGCTTAGGCGTGAGCGGCGAGCAGTACTTC. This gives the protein CASSLGVSGEQYF.

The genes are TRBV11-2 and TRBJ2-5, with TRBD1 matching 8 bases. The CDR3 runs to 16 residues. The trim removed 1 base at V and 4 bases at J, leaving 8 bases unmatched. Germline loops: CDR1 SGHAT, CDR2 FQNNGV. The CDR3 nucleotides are TGTGCCAGCAGCTTAGGGGTCAGGGGGCTGCGAGAGACCCAGTACTTC. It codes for CASSLGVRGLRETQYF.

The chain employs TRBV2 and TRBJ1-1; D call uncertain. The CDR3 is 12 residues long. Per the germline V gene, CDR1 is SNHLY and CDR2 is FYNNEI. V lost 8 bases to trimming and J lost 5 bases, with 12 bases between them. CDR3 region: CASSRLYTEAFF. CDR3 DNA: TGTGCCAGCTCCCGGTTGTATACTGAAGCTTTCTTT.

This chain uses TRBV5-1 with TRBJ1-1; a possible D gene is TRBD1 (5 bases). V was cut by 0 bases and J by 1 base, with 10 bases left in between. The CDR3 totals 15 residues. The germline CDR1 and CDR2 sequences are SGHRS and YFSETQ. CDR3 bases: TGCGCCAGCAGCTTGGGTTGGGGCGAGAACACTGAAGCTTTCTTT. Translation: CASSLGWGENTEAFF.

The chain's CDR3 is CASSVAGADEAFF. The CDR3 nucleotides are TGTGCCAGCAGCGTAGCAGGGGCGGATGAAGCTTTCTTT. The genes are TRBV9 and TRBJ1-1, with D tentatively TRBD1 (6 bases). V shed 0 bases and J shed 7 bases, with 10 bases lying between them. The germline gives CDR1 SGDLS, CDR2 YYNGEE. This CDR3 is built from 13 residues.

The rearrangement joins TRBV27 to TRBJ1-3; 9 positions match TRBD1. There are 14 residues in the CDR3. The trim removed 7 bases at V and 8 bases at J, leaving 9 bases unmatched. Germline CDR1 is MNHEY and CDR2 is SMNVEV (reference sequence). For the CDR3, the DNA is TGTGCCAGCAAACAGGGGGCGTTGTGTTACACCATATATTTT. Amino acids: CASKQGALCYTIYF.

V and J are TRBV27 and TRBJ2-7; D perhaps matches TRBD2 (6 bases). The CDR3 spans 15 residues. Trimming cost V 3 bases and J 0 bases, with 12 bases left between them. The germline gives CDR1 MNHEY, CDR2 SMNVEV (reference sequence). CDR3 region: CASSFSGTSSYEQYF. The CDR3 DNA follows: TGTGCCAGCAGTTTTAGCGGTACAAGCTCCTACGAGCAGTACTTC.

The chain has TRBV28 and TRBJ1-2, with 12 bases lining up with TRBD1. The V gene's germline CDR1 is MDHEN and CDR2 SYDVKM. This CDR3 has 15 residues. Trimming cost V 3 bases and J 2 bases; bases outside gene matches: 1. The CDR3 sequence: CASSLGTGGNYGYTF. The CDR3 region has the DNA TGTGCCAGCAGTTTGGGGACAGGGGGCAACTATGGCTACACCTTC.

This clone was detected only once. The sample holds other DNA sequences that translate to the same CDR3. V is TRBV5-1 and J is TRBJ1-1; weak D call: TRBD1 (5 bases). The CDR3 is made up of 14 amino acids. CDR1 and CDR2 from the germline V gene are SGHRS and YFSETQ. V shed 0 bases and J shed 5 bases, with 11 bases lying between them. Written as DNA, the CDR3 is TGCGCCAGCAGCTTGGCCGGGGGTGGGACTGAAGCTTTCTTT. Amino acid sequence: CASSLAGGGTEAFF.

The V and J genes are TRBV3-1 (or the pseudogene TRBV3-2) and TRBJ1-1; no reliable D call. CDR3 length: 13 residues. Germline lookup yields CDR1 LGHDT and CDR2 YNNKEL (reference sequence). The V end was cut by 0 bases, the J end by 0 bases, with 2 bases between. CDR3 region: CASSQDLNTEAFF. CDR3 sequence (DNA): TGTGCCAGCAGCCAAGACTTGAACACTGAAGCTTTCTTT.

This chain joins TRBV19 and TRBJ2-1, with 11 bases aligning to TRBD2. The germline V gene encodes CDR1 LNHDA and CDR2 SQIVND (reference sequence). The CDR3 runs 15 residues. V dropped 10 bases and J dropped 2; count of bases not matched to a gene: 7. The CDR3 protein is CATSPGLAAYNEQFF. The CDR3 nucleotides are TGTGCCACATCCCCGGGACTAGCGGCCTACAATGAGCAGTTCTTC.